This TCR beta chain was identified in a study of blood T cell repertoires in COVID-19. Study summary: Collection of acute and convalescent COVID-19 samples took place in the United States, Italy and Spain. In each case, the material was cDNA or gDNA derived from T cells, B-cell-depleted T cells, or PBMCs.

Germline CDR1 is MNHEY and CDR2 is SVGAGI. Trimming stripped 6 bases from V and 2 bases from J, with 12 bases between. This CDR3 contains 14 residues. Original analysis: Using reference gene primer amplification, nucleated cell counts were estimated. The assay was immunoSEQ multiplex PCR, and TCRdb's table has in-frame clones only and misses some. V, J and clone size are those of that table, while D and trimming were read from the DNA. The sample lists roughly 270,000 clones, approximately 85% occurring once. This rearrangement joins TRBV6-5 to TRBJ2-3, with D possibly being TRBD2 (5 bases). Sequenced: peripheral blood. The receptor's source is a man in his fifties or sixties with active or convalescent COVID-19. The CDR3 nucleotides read TGTGCCAGCAGCGATTCCCGGGACACAGATACGCAGTATTTT. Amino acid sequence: CASSDSRDTDTQYF.